These 15 T cell receptor beta chains were all obtained from the same sample, sequenced in a study of T cell repertoires in cytomegalovirus infection. TCRdb redid the calling of the reads with MiXCR, one entry per CDR3 protein. The table includes more than 350,000 distinct CDR3 sequences, 31% detected once. Sequenced: PBMCs. The receptors here all came from a human donor in good health (CMV status not recorded). Some clones in this sample may be carry-over from other donors' samples.

V and J are TRBV30 and TRBJ2-3, with 8 bases that match TRBD1. The germline V gene has CDR1 GTSNPN and CDR2 SVGIG (reference sequence). V trimming: 4 bases; J trimming: 5 bases; junction bases outside the gene matches: 8. The CDR3 is 14 residues long. CDR3 DNA: TGTGCCTGGACCATGACAGGGGATGGAGATACGCAGTATTTT. This codes for CAWTMTGDGDTQYF.

The rearrangement joins TRBV20-1 to TRBJ2-3, with TRBD2 as a possible D gene (6 bases). The CDR3 is 13 residues long. CDR1 is DFQATT, CDR2 SNEGSKA, per germline (reference sequence). V was clipped by 5 bases and J by 1 base, with 10 bases between them. The CDR3 nucleotides are TGCAGTGCTGGACGCGGGGGCACAGATACGCAGTATTTT. Amino acid sequence: CSAGRGGTDTQYF.

The sample holds a few counts of this clonotype. The rearrangement joins TRBV28 to TRBJ2-7; D unresolved. V dropped 8 bases and J dropped 3 bases, with 17 bases sitting between them. The CDR3 is 14 amino acids. The germline CDR1 and CDR2 sequences are MDHEN and SYDVKM. CDR3 bases: TGTGCCAGCTTCACCGGATCTCCCCGCTACGAGCAGTACTTC. Translating it yields CASFTGSPRYEQYF.

This clonotype was observed a few times. The chain has TRBV7-9 and TRBJ1-4; D perhaps matches TRBD1 (6 bases). V was clipped by 5 bases and J by 0 bases, with 16 bases between them. Germline V CDR1 and CDR2: SEHNR, FQNEAQ (reference sequence). The CDR3 sequence is 17 residues long. The CDR3 here is CASSQTGPRATNEKLFF. CDR3 in DNA: TGTGCCAGCAGCCAGACAGGTCCCCGTGCAACTAATGAAAAACTGTTTTTT.

Concerning this clonotype itself: With a much larger clone just one base away, this may be a read error. The missing conserved phenylalanine or tryptophan at the end of this CDR3 makes a read error likely. CDR3 sequence reads: CASSARTGGSYEQYL. DNA of the CDR3: TGTGCCAGCAGCGCCAGGACAGGGGGCTCCTACGAGCAGTACTTA. The V call is TRBV7-9, the J call TRBJ2-7; TRBD1 matches at 10 bases. This CDR3 region has 15 residues. J was trimmed by 0 bases and V by 5 bases; bases with no gene match: 4. Germline-derived CDR1 and CDR2 are SEHNR and FQNEAQ (reference sequence).

The chain employs TRBV20-1 and TRBJ2-3; the D gene is possibly TRBD2 (6 bases). V was cut by 5 bases and J by 1 base, with 19 bases left in between. Germline V gene lookup returns CDR1 DFQATT and CDR2 SNEGSKA (reference sequence). The CDR3 runs to 16 residues. The CDR3: CSAPRGWGVGTDTQYF. CDR3 nucleotide sequence: TGCAGTGCTCCTAGGGGATGGGGGGTTGGCACAGATACGCAGTATTTT.

The chain couples TRBV7-9 to TRBJ2-1, with D possibly TRBD2 on 6 matching bases. The V gene lost 6 bases and the J gene lost 7 bases, with 16 bases spanning the gap. CDR3 length: 14 amino acids. Germline assignment: CDR1 SEHNR and CDR2 FQNEAQ (reference sequence). The CDR3 is CASSTGTAGNEQFF. The CDR3 bases are TGTGCCAGCAGTACCGGGACTGCCGGAAATGAGCAGTTCTTC.

This rearrangement joins TRBV6-2 or TRBV6-3 to TRBJ2-7; 9 positions match TRBD1. The V and J ends lost 2 bases and 2 bases, in that order; junction bases with no gene match: 10. The length of the CDR3 is 17 residues. CDR1 and CDR2 (germline): MNHEY, SVGEGT. The CDR3 protein is CASSYPKRTGEPYEQYF. For the CDR3, the DNA is TGTGCCAGCAGTTACCCAAAGAGGACAGGGGAGCCCTACGAGCAGTACTTC.

V gene TRBV19 combines with J gene TRBJ2-2; 9 nucleotides match TRBD2. The CDR3 has 16 amino acids. The trim removed 2 bases at V and 5 bases at J, leaving 6 bases unmatched. Per the germline V gene, CDR1 is LNHDA and CDR2 is SQIVND (reference sequence). The CDR3 nucleotides are TGTGCCAGTAGTATACAGCTAGCGGGGTGGACCGGGGAGCTGTTTTTT. Residues: CASSIQLAGWTGELFF. Full variable domain (remainder filled in from reference TRBV19 and TRBJ2-2): DGGITQSPKYLFRKEGQNVTLSCEQNLNHDAMYWYRQDPGQGLRLIYYSQIVNDFQKGDIAEGYSVSREKKESFPLTVTSAQKNPTAFYLCASSIQLAGWTGELFFGEGSRLTVL.

This clonotype was recorded a few times. This sequence joins TRBV19 and TRBJ1-2, with 7 bases fitting TRBD1. With V trimmed by 5 bases and J by 6 bases, 3 bases remained unmatched. Germline CDR1 reads LNHDA; CDR2 reads SQIVND (reference sequence). The CDR3 length is 12 residues. The CDR3: CASSQTGDGYTF. The CDR3 nucleotides are TGTGCCAGTAGTCAAACAGGGGATGGCTACACCTTC. Combining the CDR3 with reference TRBV19 and TRBJ1-2 gives the whole variable domain DGGITQSPKYLFRKEGQNVTLSCEQNLNHDAMYWYRQDPGQGLRLIYYSQIVNDFQKGDIAEGYSVSREKKESFPLTVTSAQKNPTAFYLCASSQTGDGYTFGSGTRLTVV.

The table lists this clonotype with a few counts. The V gene is TRBV6-1, the J gene TRBJ1-2, with D unresolved. This CDR3 has 13 amino acids. Germline CDR1 MNHNS, CDR2 SASEGT. The ends were cut back, 4 bases at V and 6 bases at J, with 12 bases in the middle. The CDR3 region has the DNA TGTGCCAGCAGTGTAGCAGGTGCTAATGGCTACACCTTC. Its protein is CASSVAGANGYTF.

The chain couples TRBV6-5 to TRBJ1-2; a weak D match, TRBD1 (6 bases). This CDR3 has 14 amino acids. Germline CDR1 is MNHEY and CDR2 is SVGAGI. The germline V and J ends were trimmed by 6 bases and 8 bases, with 19 bases remaining between them. The CDR3 sequence is CASSPPGGAGGYTF. CDR3 nucleotides: TGTGCCAGCAGCCCTCCGGGGGGGGCGGGCGGCTACACCTTC.

The chain has TRBV7-2 and TRBJ1-6; 8 bases fit TRBD1. This CDR3 spans 14 amino acids. Germline V gene data show CDR1 as SGHTA and CDR2 as FQGNSA. V lost 4 bases and J lost 9; bases outside the gene matches: 5. Here the CDR3 DNA reads TGTGCCAGCAGCTCCGCAGGGGGCCTTTCACCCCTCCACTTT. Its translation is CASSSAGGLSPLHF.

Concerning this clonotype: This likely comes from a read error, as the CDR3 has no conserved phenylalanine or tryptophan at its end. This sequence joins TRBV7-9 and TRBJ1-6; 10 positions agree with TRBD1. Germline CDR1 reads SEHNR; CDR2 reads FQNEAQ (reference sequence). The CDR3 is 16 residues long. CDR3 nucleotide sequence: TGTGCTAGCAGCTGGGGACAGGGGTTTTCGAATTCACCCCTCCACTTG. This encodes CASSWGQGFSNSPLHL.

The sample holds one count of this clonotype. This could be a read error, since a much larger clone is one nucleotide away. This chain joins TRBV7-8 and TRBJ1-3, with D perhaps matching TRBD1 (6 bases). Trimming removed 1 base from V and 2 bases from J, with 15 bases in between. The CDR3 is 17 amino acids. CDR1 and CDR2 from the germline V gene are SGHVS and FQNEAQ. The CDR3 loop is CASSLVGRGSPGNTIYF. The CDR3, as DNA: TGTGCCAGCAGCTTAGTGGGCAGGGGAAGCCCTGGAAACACCATATATTTT.